This T cell receptor (beta chain) was observed in a study of post-analysis software for immune sequencing data. Concerning this clonotype: What it recognizes is unknown.

TCR beta libraries were prepared from cDNA with unique molecular identifiers. MiXCR, run by TCRdb on the PCR reads, gives a single entry per CDR3 protein. This repertoire shows approximately 440,000 distinct CDR3 sequences, around 40% found once; its top ten account for 9% to 14%. From germline, CDR1 is SGHAT and CDR2 FQNNGV. V was shortened by 0 bases and J by 0 bases, with 6 bases between the two germline ends. This CDR3 is built from 15 residues. Points from the study as a whole: People with multiple sclerosis had a significantly lower normalized Chao1 diversity than controls did. TRBV5-6, TRBV5-1 and TRBV20-1 belonged to a set of about five TRBV segments that were more frequent in patients than controls.

Sequenced input: blood. This chain joins TRBV11-2 and TRBJ2-1; D is uncertain. This sequence was found in a girl aged 5-17 years with multiple sclerosis. The chain's CDR3 is CASSLEYSSYNEQFF. The CDR3 DNA is TGTGCCAGCAGCTTAGAGTACAGCTCCTACAATGAGCAGTTCTTC.